The 8 T cell receptor beta chains below were found in one sample sequenced in a study of T cells in Graves' hyperthyroidism and ophthalmopathy. Amplified regions were TCR beta CDR3 sequences from RNA transcripts. In the first-round RT-PCR of the TCR CDR3, the HTBI primer set was used. TCRdb re-analysed the multiplex PCR reads in MiXCR, keeping a single row per CDR3 protein. The data hold about 180,000 distinct CDR3 sequences, with 15% to 20% observed a single time. The sample was blood. All receptors come from a woman aged 50 to 60 with Graves' hyperthyroidism.

This clonotype was seen at least ten times. This chain connects TRBV7-2 to TRBJ2-7; tentative D call: TRBD2 (5 bases). The CDR3 is 13 amino acids. Germline CDR1 is SGHTA and CDR2 is FQGNSA. V shed 2 bases and J shed 4 bases, with 9 bases lying between them. CDR3 sequence reads: CASSLMREYEQYF. The CDR3 nucleotides are TGTGCCAGCAGCTTAATGAGGGAGTACGAGCAGTACTTC.

This clonotype was counted many times. The rearrangement uses TRBV6-1 and TRBJ1-6; D is unresolved. Germline V gives CDR1 MNHNS, CDR2 SASEGT. The CDR3 contains 14 residues. Trimming removed 5 bases at V and 8 bases at J, with 13 bases between. CDR3 coding DNA: TGTGCCAGCAGTTATCAAAAGGAGGATTCACCCCTCCACTTT. It encodes CASSYQKEDSPLHF.

This clonotype was detected ten times or more. This CDR3 reads CASSFGRGWADTQYF. CDR3 sequence (DNA): TGTGCCAGCAGCTTCGGCAGGGGTTGGGCAGATACGCAGTATTTT. V is TRBV11-2 and J is TRBJ2-3, with D possibly TRBD1 on 6 matching bases. The germline CDR1 and CDR2 sequences are SGHAT and FQNNGV. The CDR3 length is 15 residues. With 3 bases removed from V and 4 bases from J, the gap between germline ends came to 14 bases.

This clonotype appeared many times. The genes are TRBV12-3 or TRBV12-4 and TRBJ1-1; D gene uncertain. The CDR3 is 14 residues long. With 2 bases removed from V and 1 base from J, the gap between germline ends came to 8 bases. CDR3 DNA: TGTGCCAGCAGTTTATTATGGCAGAACACTGAAGCTTTCTTT. Translating it yields CASSLLWQNTEAFF.

This clonotype was found a few times. A much larger clone differs from this one at a single base, so this may be a read error. Since no conserved phenylalanine or tryptophan closes the CDR3, a read error is the likely cause. The rearrangement links TRBV12-3 or TRBV12-4 to TRBJ1-1; D not resolved. The CDR3 consists of 8 residues. V dropped 10 bases and J dropped 8 bases, with 5 bases sitting between them. DNA for the CDR3: TGTGCCACCTCCGAAGCTTTCCTT. This encodes CATSEAFL.

This clonotype appeared many times. This rearrangement joins TRBV7-9 to TRBJ1-5, with 9 bases that match TRBD1. The CDR3 has 15 amino acids. Germline values: CDR1 SEHNR, CDR2 FQNEAQ (reference sequence). V trimming: 4 bases; J trimming: 2 bases; junction bases outside the gene matches: 3. The CDR3 spells CASSSGTGRNQPQHF. The CDR3 nucleotides are TGTGCCAGCAGCTCCGGGACAGGGCGCAATCAGCCCCAGCATTTT.

This clonotype was seen more than once but under ten times. J is TRBJ1-2 and V is TRBV5-1; D gene unclear. Germline V gene data show CDR1 as SGHRS and CDR2 as YFSETQ. The CDR3 runs 15 residues. Trimming removed 4 bases from V and 2 bases from J, with 15 bases in between. The CDR3 reads CASSREKLWNYGYTF. The CDR3 DNA is TGCGCCAGCAGCCGGGAGAAGCTTTGGAACTATGGCTACACCTTC.

This clonotype appeared many times. CDR3 region: CASSATGGTEAFF. The CDR3 DNA sequence: TGTGCCAGCAGCGCGACAGGGGGAACTGAAGCTTTCTTT. The V gene is TRBV9, the J gene TRBJ1-1; 9 nucleotides align to TRBD1. The V and J ends lost 3 bases and 5 bases, in that order; junction bases with no gene match: 2. The CDR3 extends over 13 amino acids. From germline, CDR1 is SGDLS and CDR2 YYNGEE.